The sequence of this T cell receptor beta chain was determined in a study of T cell responses to AZD1222 COVID-19 vaccine. General study findings and limits: Two AZD1222 administrations were followed by greater Spike-specific TCR breadth and depth.

The data were produced by immunoSEQ multiplex PCR, yet TCRdb's version contains in-frame clones alone and is incomplete. The table shows about 140,000 clones, with approximately 95% occurring only once. Comments on this clone: As yet, its antigen is unknown.

Germline-derived CDR1 and CDR2 are SGHRS and YFSETQ. There are 13 residues in the CDR3. The V and J ends lost 4 bases and 11 bases respectively, with 18 bases between them. This chain uses TRBV5-1 with TRBJ1-1; tentatively, D is TRBD1 (5 bases). This sequence was found in an adult in good health. This material consisted of peripheral blood, taken on day 0 of MenACWY control vaccination. CDR3 DNA: TGCGCCAGCAGCCCGGGGCAGACTGCACGGGCTTTCTTT. This encodes CASSPGQTARAFF.